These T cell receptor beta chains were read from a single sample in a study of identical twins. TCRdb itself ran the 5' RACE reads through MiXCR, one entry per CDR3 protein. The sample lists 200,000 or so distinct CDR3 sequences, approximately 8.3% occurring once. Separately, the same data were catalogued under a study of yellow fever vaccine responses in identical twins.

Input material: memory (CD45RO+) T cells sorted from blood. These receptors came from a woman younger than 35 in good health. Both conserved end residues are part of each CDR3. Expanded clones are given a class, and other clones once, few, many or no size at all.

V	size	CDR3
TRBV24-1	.	CATSTGGRAYNEQFF
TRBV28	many	CASSSGQGPYNEQFF
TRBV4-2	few	CASSRLGTSGYNEQFF
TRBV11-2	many	CASSRQGQSTDTQYF
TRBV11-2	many	CASSFLEQETQYF
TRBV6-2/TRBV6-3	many	CASTSHRTSGTDTQYF
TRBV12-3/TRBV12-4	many	CASRFGNTEAFF
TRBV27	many	CASSGQGYNEQFF
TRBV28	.	CASTMDGQSYGYTF
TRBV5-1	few	CASSGGTSRTDTQYF
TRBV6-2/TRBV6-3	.	CASSYGGGAEHEQFF
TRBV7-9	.	CASSAAMGPAAMGQFF
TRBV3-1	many	CASSQGWGGHTEAFF
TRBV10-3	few	CAISVRGGLELFF
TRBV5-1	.	CASSLGGSGNQETQYF
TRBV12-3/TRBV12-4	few	CASSASGRTYTDTQYF
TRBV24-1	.	CATSDAGSDTGELFF